The next 25 T cell receptor beta chains were all read from a single sample in a study of OX40 agonist ivuxolimab in advanced cancers. Receptors were amplified or captured by the immunoSEQ multiplex PCR assay. In its TCRdb copy, this immuneACCESS table keeps in-frame sequences only and misses some clones. Where compared with another copy, unresolved V genes explain less than half of these, and the others have no known cause. This sample lists more than 50,000 clones; 70% to 90% were detected once. Of the sample, 4% to 5% falls within the top ten clones. Sequencing was performed on CD4+ or CD8+ T cells sorted from blood, taken in a trial of the OX40 agonist ivuxolimab. These receptors all stem from an adult with an advanced solid tumor such as melanoma, head and neck, liver or kidney cancer.

The J gene is TRBJ1-4, the V gene TRBV27, with no clear D. This CDR3 comprises 14 residues. V lost 4 bases, J lost 5 bases, and 11 bases lay in between. The germline V gene has CDR1 MNHEY and CDR2 SMNVEV (reference sequence). The CDR3 DNA follows: TGTGCCAGCAGTTCGAACTATAGAAATGAAAAACTGTTTTTT. As protein: CASSSNYRNEKLFF. Full variable domain (missing parts from reference TRBV27 and TRBJ1-4): EAQVTQNPRYLITVTGKKLTVTCSQNMNHEYMSWYRQDPGLGLRQIYYSMNVEVTDKGDVPEGYKVSRKEKRNFPLILESPSPNQTSLYFCASSSNYRNEKLFFGSGTQLSVL.

This clone was observed once. The chain carries TRBV9 and TRBJ2-5; D is possibly TRBD1 or TRBD2 (6 bases each). CDR3 length: 13 residues. Germline V gene lookup returns CDR1 SGDLS and CDR2 YYNGEE. V was shortened by 2 bases and J by 5 bases, with 10 bases between the two germline ends. CDR3 DNA sequence: TGTGCCAGCAGCGTTCTAGGGGGGGAGACCCAGTACTTC. It codes for CASSVLGGETQYF.

This clone has only one observation. The V call is TRBV9, the J call TRBJ2-1; D is uncertain. The ends were cut back, 6 bases at V and 6 bases at J, with 10 bases in the middle. This CDR3 is 12 amino acids long. CDR1 and CDR2 (germline): SGDLS, YYNGEE. The CDR3 nucleotides read TGTGCCAGCAATATCGGTAGCAATGAGCAGTTCTTC. Translation gives CASNIGSNEQFF. The full variable domain, with the rest looked up from reference TRBV9 and TRBJ2-1, is DSGVTQTPKHLITATGQRVTLRCSPRSGDLSVYWYQQSLDQGLQFLIQYYNGEERAKGNILERFSAQQFPDLHSELNLSSLELGDSALYFCASNIGSNEQFFGPGTRLTVL.

The chain recombines TRBV30 with TRBJ2-3; 11 bases are shared with TRBD2. The CDR3 runs 14 residues. After removal of 7 bases from V and 6 bases from J, the junction contained 9 bases not matched to a gene. Per the germline V gene, CDR1 is GTSNPN and CDR2 is SVGIG (reference sequence). The DNA of the CDR3 is TGTGCCTTTTCCGGGACTAGCGGTTCCGATACGCAGTATTTT. Translation gives CAFSGTSGSDTQYF.

This clone was recorded once. The chain combines TRBV11-3 with TRBJ2-3, with D unresolved. The V end lost 1 base, the J end lost 10 bases, and 9 bases lay between the germline ends. In germline, CDR1 is SGHNT, CDR2 YENEEA. This CDR3 region has 12 residues. CDR3 amino acids: CASSLGSGAQYF. The CDR3 bases are TGTGCCAGCAGCTTAGGGTCTGGCGCGCAGTATTTT.

The CDR3 nucleotides are TGTGCCAGCAGTTACACGGGAGGGGGCGGAGAGCAGTTCTTC. It yields the protein CASSYTGGGGEQFF. The chain is built from TRBV6-6 and TRBJ2-1, with D possibly TRBD2 on 8 matching bases. Germline CDR1 MNHNY, CDR2 SVGAGI (reference sequence). The CDR3 runs 14 residues. V was shortened by 2 bases and J by 10 bases, with 15 bases between the two germline ends.

This chain connects TRBV5-6 to TRBJ1-2, with TRBD1 matching 8 bases. The CDR3 is 17 residues long. V lost 3 bases to trimming and J lost 4 bases; unmatched junction nucleotides: 14. Germline values: CDR1 SGHDT, CDR2 YYEEEE. Here the CDR3 reads CASSSYNRRQGPYGYTF. CDR3 in DNA: TGTGCCAGCAGCTCGTACAATCGCCGACAGGGGCCCTATGGCTACACCTTC. The whole variable domain, remainder taken from reference TRBV5-6 and TRBJ1-2, is DAGVTQSPTHLIKTRGQQVTLRCSPKSGHDTVSWYQQALGQGPQFIFQYYEEEERQRGNFPDRFSGHQFPNYSSELNVNALLLGDSALYLCASSSYNRRQGPYGYTFGSGTRLTVV.

The DNA for the CDR3 is TGTGCCAGCCTCTCGGCTGGGCCTAACTACGAGCAGTACTTC. This sequence encodes CASLSAGPNYEQYF. V usage is TRBV7-2 and J usage is TRBJ2-7; no reliable D call. Germline assignment: CDR1 SGHTA and CDR2 FQGNSA. CDR3 length equals 14 residues. V was shortened by 8 bases and J by 3 bases, with 17 bases between the two germline ends.

The chain recombines TRBV6-5 with TRBJ1-6; D call uncertain. Germline CDR1 reads MNHEY; CDR2 reads SVGAGI. This CDR3 spans 13 amino acids. The V end lost 2 bases, the J end lost 10 bases, and 9 bases lay between the germline ends. The CDR3 sequence is CASSYLGHSPLHF. CDR3 DNA sequence: TGTGCCAGCAGTTACCTGGGTCACTCACCCCTCCACTTT.

V is TRBV30 and J is TRBJ2-5, with D tentatively TRBD1 or TRBD2 (6 bases each). With 1 base removed from V and 2 bases from J, the gap between germline ends came to 11 bases. The germline V gene has CDR1 GTSNPN and CDR2 SVGIG (reference sequence). CDR3 length equals 14 residues. The CDR3 protein is CAWSDTGTQETQYF. CDR3 bases: TGTGCCTGGAGTGATACAGGGACTCAAGAGACCCAGTACTTC.

This chain uses TRBV7-1 with TRBJ1-2; a possible D gene is TRBD1 (5 bases). TRBV7-1 belongs to the ORF category, with a function that is uncertain. The CDR3 is 12 residues long. V shed 5 bases and J shed 3 bases, with 7 bases lying between them. The CDR3 here is CASSVTDYGYTF. CDR3 in DNA: TGTGCCAGCAGCGTGACAGACTATGGCTACACCTTC.

This clone was seen once. V usage is TRBV7-9 and J usage is TRBJ1-5; no clear D. V was pared by 5 bases and J by 3 bases, with 5 bases between. The CDR3 consists of 12 residues. Germline CDR1 and CDR2: SEHNR and FQNEAQ (reference sequence). CDR3: CASSPVNQPQHF. The DNA for the CDR3 is TGTGCCAGCAGCCCAGTCAATCAGCCCCAGCATTTT. The whole variable domain, remainder taken from reference TRBV7-9 and TRBJ1-5, is DTGVSQNPRHKITKRGQNVTFRCDPISEHNRLYWYRQTLGQGPEFLTYFQNEAQLEKSRLLSDRFSAERPKGSFSTLEIQRTEQGDSAMYLCASSPVNQPQHFGDGTRLSIL.

V and J are TRBV27 and TRBJ1-4, with unresolved D. V was pared by 5 bases and J by 1 base, with 17 bases between. CDR1 and CDR2 from the germline V gene are MNHEY and SMNVEV (reference sequence). CDR3 length equals 17 residues. The CDR3 DNA is TGTGCCAGCAGTATCGTTGAGGAGAGTGTAACTAATGAAAAACTGTTTTTT. Translating it yields CASSIVEESVTNEKLFF.

The chain joins TRBV2 to TRBJ2-1, with D perhaps matching TRBD2 (5 bases). Germline CDR1 and CDR2: SNHLY and FYNNEI. Trimming left V 10 bases short and J 1 base short, with 8 bases between. This CDR3 contains 12 residues. The CDR3 DNA sequence: TGTGCCACCCGGAGGTCCTACAATGAGCAGTTCTTC. It yields the protein CATRRSYNEQFF.

CDR3 DNA: TGTGCCAGCTCCGACGGTAGACAGGGAGGTTCAGATACGCAGTATTTT. Translated, it gives CASSDGRQGGSDTQYF. The rearrangement uses TRBV18 and TRBJ2-3; TRBD1 is a possible D gene (7 bases). This CDR3 has 16 amino acids. The V end lost 6 bases, the J end lost 4 bases, and 20 bases lay between the germline ends. The germline V gene has CDR1 KGHSH and CDR2 LQKENI.

The chain recombines TRBV6-1 with TRBJ1-1; TRBD1 is a possible D gene (5 bases). This CDR3 contains 14 residues. Per germline, CDR1 MNHNS and CDR2 SASEGT. Deletions cut 2 bases from V and 4 bases from J, with 11 bases between. This CDR3 is CASSERRGITEAFF. The DNA for the CDR3 is TGTGCCAGCAGTGAAAGGAGGGGCATCACTGAAGCTTTCTTT.

The chain employs TRBV19 and TRBJ1-3; D remains unclear. The CDR3 loop spans 14 amino acids. The V end lost 3 bases, the J end lost 8 bases, and 14 bases lay between the germline ends. The germline gives CDR1 LNHDA, CDR2 SQIVND (reference sequence). The CDR3 sequence is CASSINEVEDTIYF. DNA for the CDR3: TGTGCCAGTAGTATTAACGAGGTTGAGGACACCATATATTTT.

The chain combines TRBV2 with TRBJ2-7; 7 bases align to TRBD1. Germline V gives CDR1 SNHLY, CDR2 FYNNEI. After removal of 7 bases from V and 0 bases from J, the junction contained 6 bases not matched to a gene. The CDR3 length is 14 residues. The CDR3 spells CASTVDRNSYEQYF. CDR3 bases: TGTGCCAGCACCGTGGACAGGAACTCCTACGAGCAGTACTTC.

The chain combines TRBV28 with TRBJ2-1; 7 bases fit TRBD2. CDR3 length: 16 amino acids. V dropped 8 bases and J dropped 0; count of bases not matched to a gene: 10. Germline lookup yields CDR1 MDHEN and CDR2 SYDVKM. CDR3 sequence: CASFSSTGGSYNEQFF. In nucleotides, the CDR3 is TGTGCCAGCTTCAGCTCTACGGGGGGCTCCTACAATGAGCAGTTCTTC.

The V call is TRBV18, the J call TRBJ2-2, with D tentatively TRBD2 (6 bases). V shed 3 bases and J shed 11 bases, with 22 bases lying between them. There are 16 residues in the CDR3. The germline gives CDR1 KGHSH, CDR2 LQKENI. CDR3 protein: CASSPALTEGTRELFF. The CDR3 nucleotides are TGTGCCAGCTCACCTGCATTGACGGAGGGGACGCGTGAGCTGTTTTTT.

V usage is TRBV4-1 and J usage is TRBJ2-1; D may be TRBD2 (5 bases). The V and J ends lost 0 bases and 6 bases respectively, with 15 bases between them. The CDR3 is made up of 16 amino acids. Germline V lookup: CDR1 MGHRA, CDR2 YSYEKL. CDR3 DNA sequence: TGCGCCAGCAGCCAAGATTCAGGTACGCGGGCCAATGAGCAGTTCTTC. This encodes CASSQDSGTRANEQFF.

V and J are TRBV19 and TRBJ1-2; D unresolved. The CDR3 length is 14 residues. Trimming pared 3 bases from V and 8 bases from J, leaving 16 bases between. Germline V gene sequence: CDR1 LNHDA, CDR2 SQIVND (reference sequence). Written as DNA, the CDR3 is TGTGCCAGTAGTATGCGACAACCCGGGGAGGGCTACACCTTC. Translation: CASSMRQPGEGYTF. The variable domain in full, with the rest retrieved from reference TRBV19 and TRBJ1-2, is DGGITQSPKYLFRKEGQNVTLSCEQNLNHDAMYWYRQDPGQGLRLIYYSQIVNDFQKGDIAEGYSVSREKKESFPLTVTSAQKNPTAFYLCASSMRQPGEGYTFGSGTRLTVV.

The rearrangement uses TRBV9 and TRBJ2-7; 7 bases line up with TRBD2. The CDR3 covers 14 residues. V shed 0 bases, J shed 3 bases, and the junction held 3 bases outside the gene matches. Germline CDR1 reads SGDLS; CDR2 reads YYNGEE. CDR3 amino acids: CASSVDGGGYEQYF. CDR3 nucleotide sequence: TGTGCCAGCAGCGTAGACGGCGGGGGCTACGAGCAGTACTTC. Full variable domain (missing parts from reference TRBV9 and TRBJ2-7): DSGVTQTPKHLITATGQRVTLRCSPRSGDLSVYWYQQSLDQGLQFLIQYYNGEERAKGNILERFSAQQFPDLHSELNLSSLELGDSALYFCASSVDGGGYEQYFGPGTRLTVT.

The chain is built from TRBV5-1 and TRBJ2-2; 7 nucleotides agree with TRBD1. Trimming took 6 bases from V and 3 from J; bases not matched to a gene: 5. This CDR3 has 14 residues. Germline-derived CDR1 and CDR2 are SGHRS and YFSETQ. CDR3 protein: CASKTGIDTGELFF. The CDR3 coding sequence is TGCGCCAGCAAGACAGGGATCGACACCGGGGAGCTGTTTTTT.

The chain employs TRBV10-3 and TRBJ2-7; D may match TRBD1 or TRBD2 (6 bases each). This CDR3 contains 14 residues. The germline V gene encodes CDR1 ENHRY and CDR2 SYGVKD. V lost 3 bases and J lost 6, with 15 bases in between. The DNA of the CDR3 is TGTGCCATCAGTGACGGGGGCTTACGGCGCGAGCAGTACTTC. The encoded protein is CAISDGGLRREQYF.